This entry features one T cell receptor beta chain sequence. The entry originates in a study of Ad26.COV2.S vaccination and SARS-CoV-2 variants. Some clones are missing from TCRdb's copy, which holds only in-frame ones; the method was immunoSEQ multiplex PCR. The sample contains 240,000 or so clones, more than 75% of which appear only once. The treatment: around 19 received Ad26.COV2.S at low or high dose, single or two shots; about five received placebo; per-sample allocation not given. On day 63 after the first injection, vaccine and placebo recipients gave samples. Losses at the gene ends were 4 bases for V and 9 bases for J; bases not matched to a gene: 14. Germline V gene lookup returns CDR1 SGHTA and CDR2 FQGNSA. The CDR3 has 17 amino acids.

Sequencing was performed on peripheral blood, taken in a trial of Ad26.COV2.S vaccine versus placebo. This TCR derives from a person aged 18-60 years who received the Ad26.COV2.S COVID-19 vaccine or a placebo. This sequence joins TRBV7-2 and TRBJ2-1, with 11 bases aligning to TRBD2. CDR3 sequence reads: CASSSISGSGRGGEQFF. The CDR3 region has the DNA TGTGCCAGCAGCTCGATTAGCGGTAGCGGGAGGGGAGGTGAGCAGTTCTTC.